This is a list of T cell receptor beta chains from one sample in a study of post-analysis software for immune sequencing data. One entry per CDR3 protein, called by TCRdb with MiXCR from the PCR reads. This sample yields hundreds of thousands of distinct CDR3 sequences, of which roughly three fifths are seen a single time; approximately 10% belongs to the top ten. Sequences were obtained from blood. Source of these receptors: a girl aged 2 to 10 with multiple sclerosis. Both conserved end residues are part of each CDR3. A D gene is named only where the DNA matches it firmly. Clone size is not always given. Where it is, it says once, few, many or a class for expanded clones.

j_gene,d_gene,abundance,v_gene,CDR3nt,CDR3aa
TRBJ1-2,NA,NA,TRBV27,TGTGCCAGCAGAAATCCCTTTGACTATGGCTACACCTTC,CASRNPFDYGYTF
TRBJ1-2,NA,NA,TRBV10-3,TGTGCCATCAGTGAGTCGAGGACGGCCTATGGCTACACCTTC,CAISESRTAYGYTF
TRBJ2-3,NA,NA,TRBV29-1,TGCAGCGTTGAGGGCTCGGCAGATACGCAGTATTTT,CSVEGSADTQYF
TRBJ2-7,TRBD2,NA,TRBV12-3/TRBV12-4,TGTGCCAGCAGTTTGGGTGGCGGGAGAGGGGCCTACGAGCAGTACTTC,CASSLGGGRGAYEQYF
TRBJ2-3,TRBD2,NA,TRBV7-8,TGTGCCAGCAGCCCGGCTGGCGGGAGCGTGGATCCGCAGTATTTT,CASSPAGGSVDPQYF
TRBJ2-3,NA,NA,TRBV4-1,TGCGCCAGCAGCCAAGATTTCCTCGGGGTCGGTAGCACAGATACGCAGTATTTT,CASSQDFLGVGSTDTQYF
TRBJ2-5,TRBD2,NA,TRBV20-1,TGCAGTGCTGCTATAGCGGGAGGAATTAAGACCCAGTACTTC,CSAAIAGGIKTQYF
TRBJ1-2,NA,NA,TRBV6-1,TGTGCCAGCAAACCTCTAGACCTAAGTGGGGACTACTTTGGCTACACCTTC,CASKPLDLSGDYFGYTF
TRBJ2-5,TRBD2,few,TRBV7-2,TGTGCCAGCAGTCCAAGCGGGGGGGCTTGGCAAGAGACCCAGTACTTC,CASSPSGGAWQETQYF
TRBJ2-3,NA,once,TRBV20-1,TGCAGTGCTGGCCCACTAGCAGCTAGCACAGATACACAGTATTTT,CSAGPLAASTDTQYF
TRBJ1-1,NA,NA,TRBV12-3/TRBV12-4,TGTGCCAGCAGTTTAGGGGTGGGAGGGGCAAACACTGAAGCTTTCTTT,CASSLGVGGANTEAFF
TRBJ1-5,NA,NA,TRBV24-1,TGTGCCACCAGTGAAACGATTGAGGGCAGTTATAGCAATCAGCCCCAGCATTTT,CATSETIEGSYSNQPQHF
TRBJ2-4,NA,NA,TRBV11-2,TGTGCCAGCAGCTTAGTCTTGTTAGCCAAAAACATTCAGTACTTC,CASSLVLLAKNIQYF
TRBJ2-5,NA,few,TRBV29-1,TGCAGCGTTGGAAAGGACAGCGGATATCAAGAGACCCAGTACTTC,CSVGKDSGYQETQYF
TRBJ2-1,TRBD2,few,TRBV12-3/TRBV12-4,TGTGCCAGCACATCGGGACTAGCGGGAAGGGAGCAGTTCTTC,CASTSGLAGREQFF
TRBJ2-3,NA,once,TRBV5-1,TGCGCCAGCAGCTTGGATGGACAGCACACAGATACGCAGTATTTT,CASSLDGQHTDTQYF
TRBJ1-1,TRBD1,NA,TRBV5-6,TGTGCCAGCAGCCCACGACAGGGGGCGGTGAACACTGAAGCTTTCTTT,CASSPRQGAVNTEAFF
TRBJ2-1,NA,NA,TRBV12-3/TRBV12-4,TGTGCCAGCAGTTTAGGGGTCGGTCCATTAAGTTCCTACAATGAGCAGTTCTTC,CASSLGVGPLSSYNEQFF
TRBJ1-1,NA,NA,TRBV29-1,TGCAGCGTTGCGCGGGGAGCTAACACTGAAGCTTTCTTT,CSVARGANTEAFF
TRBJ2-3,NA,NA,TRBV4-3,TGCGCCAGCAGCCACGGAGAGGGGATTAGCACAGATACGCAGTATTTT,CASSHGEGISTDTQYF